Detailed here is one T cell receptor beta chain. The sample belongs to a study of blood T cell repertoires in COVID-19. For the study at large: Collection of acute and convalescent COVID-19 samples took place in the United States, Italy and Spain.

The repertoire was sequenced with immunoSEQ multiplex PCR; TCRdb's copy has only in-frame clones and lacks some. This sample has over 200,000 clones; about four fifths occur once, and the top ten carry about 6.6%. Participants were aged roughly 18 to 89 years from around 24 US areas. Clinical history as reported by participants underpinned cohort assignment. Recovered status applied to Cohort 3 donors who had two consecutive negative PCRs. It also applied to those with clearance or with symptom resolution. The clonotype was recovered from a middle-aged woman who had recovered from COVID-19. The sequenced sample was PBMCs or T cells enriched from blood (not recorded which).

The DNA of the CDR3 is TGTGCCAGCAGTCTCACGAGGTATAGCAATCAGCCCCAGCATTTT. Amino acids: CASSLTRYSNQPQHF. This chain uses TRBV6-5 with TRBJ1-5; D ambiguous. CDR3 length: 15 amino acids. CDR1 MNHEY and CDR2 SVGAGI come from the germline V gene. V lost 5 bases and J 0 bases, leaving 11 bases between the germline ends.